This passage covers 16 T cell receptor beta chains from one sample sequenced in a study of cytomegalovirus exposure and HLA in healthy donors (dated 2017 in TCRdb). The library was produced with the immunoSEQ multiplex PCR assay. For the multiplex PCR, a mixture combining 60 forward primers for TCR Vbeta segments and 13 reverse primers for TCR Jbeta segments was used. TCRdb's version of the immuneACCESS table is confined to in-frame rearrangements and falls short of the full clone set. An unresolved V gene accounts for under half of the shortfall where checked; the remainder is of unknown origin. This sample's table contains 45,000 or so clones. Together, the top ten hold about a sixth of the sample. Sequencing used PBMCs. The receptors derive from a male donor in good health and CMV-seronegative.

The chain links TRBV2 to TRBJ1-5, with D unresolved. This CDR3 spans 15 amino acids. V was shortened by 4 bases and J by 2 bases, with 12 bases between the two germline ends. Germline CDR1 and CDR2: SNHLY and FYNNEI. The CDR3 DNA reads TGTGCCAGCAGTGGTGGAGTTTTGGGCAATCAGCCCCAGCATTTT. Protein product: CASSGGVLGNQPQHF.

By frequency, this clone is medium-sized. In the same sample, other DNA sequences code for this CDR3. The V gene is TRBV27, the J gene TRBJ2-7; weak D call: TRBD1 (6 bases). This CDR3 contains 12 residues. Germline CDR1 is MNHEY and CDR2 is SMNVEV (reference sequence). V was pared by 6 bases and J by 3 bases, with 9 bases between. The CDR3 DNA reads TGTGCCAGCAGGACAGGCGGCTACGAGCAGTACTTC. It specifies CASRTGGYEQYF.

V usage is TRBV4-2 and J usage is TRBJ1-3; D call uncertain. The V and J ends lost 0 bases and 4 bases respectively, with 16 bases between them. This CDR3 is 17 amino acids long. Germline V gives CDR1 LGHNA, CDR2 YNFKEQ. This chain's CDR3 is CASSQDLSLLFGNTIYF. The DNA for the CDR3 is TGTGCCAGCAGCCAAGATTTGAGTCTACTCTTCGGAAACACCATATATTTT.

The V call is TRBV5-1, the J call TRBJ2-1; 10 bases align to TRBD2. The CDR3 is made up of 15 amino acids. V lost 4 bases, J lost 3 bases, and 4 bases stayed unmatched. CDR1 SGHRS and CDR2 YFSETQ come from the germline V gene. The CDR3 sequence is CASSRSGGDYNEQFF. The CDR3 nucleotides are TGCGCCAGCAGCAGAAGCGGGGGGGACTACAATGAGCAGTTCTTC. The whole variable domain, remainder taken from reference TRBV5-1 and TRBJ2-1, is KAGVTQTPRYLIKTRGQQVTLSCSPISGHRSVSWYQQTPGQGLQFLFEYFSETQRNKGNFPGRFSGRQFSNSRSEMNVSTLELGDSALYLCASSRSGGDYNEQFFGPGTRLTVL.

The genes are TRBV4-3 and TRBJ2-3; 10 bases match TRBD2. Unmatched junction bases numbered 8, after V lost 2 bases and J lost 0 bases. CDR3 length: 18 residues. Germline-derived CDR1 and CDR2 are LGHNA and YSLEER. CDR3: CASSQLGALAGSTDTQYF. CDR3 nucleotides: TGCGCCAGCAGCCAACTGGGCGCACTAGCGGGGAGCACAGATACGCAGTATTTT.

This chain connects TRBV6-5 to TRBJ1-2, with D perhaps TRBD1 (5 bases). The V end lost 0 bases, the J end lost 0 bases, and 11 bases lay between the germline ends. The germline V gene has CDR1 MNHEY and CDR2 SVGAGI. The CDR3 extends over 16 amino acids. The CDR3 region is CASSYSILGPNYGYTF. CDR3 nucleotides: TGTGCCAGCAGTTACTCAATTCTGGGGCCTAACTATGGCTACACCTTC.

The CDR3 here is CSGTGGYTEAFF. The DNA for the CDR3 is TGCAGCGGGACAGGGGGGTATACTGAAGCTTTCTTT. V is TRBV29-1 and J is TRBJ1-1; TRBD1 agrees at 10 bases. From germline, CDR1 is SQVTM and CDR2 ANQGSEA. V lost 7 bases and J lost 5; bases outside the gene matches: 4. This CDR3 comprises 12 residues.

The J gene is TRBJ1-3, the V gene TRBV19; D is ambiguous. This CDR3 spans 15 amino acids. Trimming took 7 bases from V and 0 from J, leaving 13 bases between them. Germline assignment: CDR1 LNHDA and CDR2 SQIVND (reference sequence). CDR3 loop: CASKPVGSSGNTIYF. The CDR3 nucleotides are TGTGCCAGTAAGCCCGTGGGGAGCTCTGGAAACACCATATATTTT. The whole variable domain, filled in from reference TRBV19 and TRBJ1-3, reads DGGITQSPKYLFRKEGQNVTLSCEQNLNHDAMYWYRQDPGQGLRLIYYSQIVNDFQKGDIAEGYSVSREKKESFPLTVTSAQKNPTAFYLCASKPVGSSGNTIYFGEGSWLTVV.

The genes are TRBV5-8 and TRBJ2-5; perhaps TRBD1 as D (5 bases). The CDR3 is made up of 16 amino acids. V lost 0 bases and J lost 0, with 12 bases in between. Germline V gives CDR1 SGHTS, CDR2 YDEGEE. The CDR3 loop reads CASSLVAGMYQETQYF. The CDR3 DNA is TGTGCCAGCAGCTTGGTAGCAGGGATGTACCAAGAGACCCAGTACTTC.

The V gene is TRBV6-5, the J gene TRBJ1-1, with a possible D match to TRBD1 (6 bases). Trimming took off 0 bases at V and 0 bases at J, with 8 bases between the two ends. The CDR3 spans 15 residues. The germline V gene encodes CDR1 MNHEY and CDR2 SVGAGI. CDR3 loop: CASSYSNRVNTEAFF. DNA of the CDR3: TGTGCCAGCAGTTACTCTAACAGGGTGAACACTGAAGCTTTCTTT.

V and J are TRBV19 and TRBJ2-1, with D unclear. Trimming took 3 bases from V and 5 from J, leaving 8 bases between them. Germline lookup yields CDR1 LNHDA and CDR2 SQIVND (reference sequence). This CDR3 region has 13 residues. Here the CDR3 reads CASSIQTHNEQFF. The CDR3 region has the DNA TGTGCCAGTAGTATTCAGACTCACAATGAGCAGTTCTTC.

The genes are TRBV5-4 and TRBJ2-1, with 10 bases lining up with TRBD1. Germline values: CDR1 SGHNT, CDR2 YYREEE (reference sequence). The CDR3 consists of 14 residues. The V and J ends lost 4 bases and 8 bases, in that order; junction bases with no gene match: 6. The CDR3 loop reads CASSPGQGNHEQFF. The CDR3 DNA reads as TGTGCCAGCAGCCCGGGACAGGGGAACCATGAGCAGTTCTTC.

J is TRBJ2-7 and V is TRBV9; 8 positions match TRBD1. Germline lookup yields CDR1 SGDLS and CDR2 YYNGEE. Germline trimming cut 3 bases from V and 1 base from J; bases unmatched to any gene: 6. There are 15 residues in the CDR3. The DNA of the CDR3 is TGTGCCAGCAGCGGTTCAGACAGGGGTTCCTACGAGCAGTACTTC. It specifies CASSGSDRGSYEQYF.

The chain is built from TRBV9 and TRBJ1-6; 7 bases fit TRBD1. J was trimmed by 6 bases and V by 1 base; bases with no gene match: 7. The CDR3 runs 16 residues. Per the germline V gene, CDR1 is SGDLS and CDR2 is YYNGEE. The CDR3 sequence is CASSVRSGGTNSPLHF. The CDR3 nucleotides are TGTGCCAGCAGCGTACGTTCAGGGGGGACTAATTCACCCCTCCACTTT.

This chain uses TRBV18 with TRBJ1-1; the D gene is possibly TRBD1 (5 bases). CDR1 and CDR2 (germline): KGHSH, LQKENI. The CDR3 covers 13 residues. Trimming took 3 bases from V and 7 from J, leaving 12 bases between them. CDR3 sequence reads: CASSPDSGYEAFF. The CDR3 bases are TGTGCCAGCTCACCCGACAGTGGATATGAAGCTTTCTTT.

The J gene is TRBJ1-5, the V gene TRBV18; D unresolved. V dropped 1 base and J dropped 0 bases, with 7 bases sitting between them. The CDR3 spans 15 residues. Germline V gene sequence: CDR1 KGHSH, CDR2 LQKENI. This CDR3 is CASSPQEGSNQPQHF. The DNA for the CDR3 is TGTGCCAGCTCACCACAGGAGGGTAGCAATCAGCCCCAGCATTTT. Combining the CDR3 with reference TRBV18 and TRBJ1-5 gives the whole variable domain NAGVMQNPRHLVRRRGQEARLRCSPMKGHSHVYWYRQLPEEGLKFMVYLQKENIIDESGMPKERFSAEFPKEGPSILRIQQVVRGDSAAYFCASSPQEGSNQPQHFGDGTRLSIL.